The source of this TCR beta chain is a study of blood T cell repertoires in COVID-19 (dated by TCRdb to about 2020). For the wider study: Samples from collaborators originated in the United States, Italy and Spain and spanned both the acute and convalescent phases of COVID-19. The prospective study material was composed of cDNA or gDNA derived from T cells, B-cell-depleted T cells, or PBMCs. The dataset comprised deeply sampled blood TCRbeta repertoires from subjects exposed to, actively infected with, or recovered from COVID-19. The repertoires were released in a freely available public database meant as a resource for research on the immune response to SARS-CoV-2. The samples were drawn from the first 160 participants of the ongoing ImmuneRACE study and from 950 to 1,500 subjects provided by 6 global collaborators. A de-identified subject ID, COVID-19 status, age in years and sex were almost always included in the sample metadata. Where available, HLA class I and class II types were obtained from metadata supplied by the sample provider rather than from assay-based typing. What the work shows at the level of the full study, not this receptor alone: How much clinical and demographic metadata was included differed by source and by participant, and the metadata was provided uncurated.

Concerning this clone: Its antigen is unknown. Base qualities are not provided; no much larger clone lies one nucleotide away.

TCRbeta CDR3 regions were amplified from genomic DNA using the immunoSEQ Assay, a bias-controlled multiplex PCR. In the paper's pipeline: Nucleated cell counts per sample were estimated from amplification of reference gene primers within the assay. To quantify the absolute abundance of each unique TCRbeta CDR3 rearrangement, sequence reads were collapsed and filtered. Productive Simpson clonality was computed per sample as the square root of Simpson's diversity index over productive rearrangements. As stored in TCRdb, this immuneACCESS dataset retains in-frame rearrangements with V and J assigned. A fraction of the clones does not appear; measured against another copy, unresolved V genes explain less than half of the discrepancy, and the remainder lacks a known reason. V and J calls plus clone size are reproduced from that table; the DNA served to infer D and trimming. The sample includes hundreds of thousands of clones, with approximately 89% observed a single time. The ten largest clonotypes hold approximately 2% of the sample.

At one collaborating source in Seattle, patients were enrolled during active infection and were followed longitudinally through the course of disease. Each collaborating institution followed its own protocols to collect whole blood in K2EDTA tubes. For TCRbeta analysis, collaborators shipped samples in one of three forms: frozen whole blood, isolated PBMCs, or DNA extracted from either of those sample types. Spanning cysteine to phenylalanine, the CDR3 consists of 12 amino acids. Only the CDR3 portion is preserved as DNA: 36 bases, with reading frame beginning at the first base. CDR1 and CDR2, looked up from the germline V gene, are SQVTM and ANQGSEA. Trimming removed 3 bases from V and 4 bases from J, leaving 9 bases between the germline ends.

Sequencing was done on a sample of peripheral blood. The sequence is built from TRBV29-1 and TRBJ1-1; the D gene lacks a confident call. The TCR originated in a woman in her 30s with COVID-19, enrolled during active disease. At the DNA level, the sequence is TGCAGCGTTGATCTGGGCTCCACTGAAGCTTTCTTT. Translated, it gives CSVDLGSTEAFF. Extended through the reference TRBV29-1 and TRBJ1-1 proteins, this CDR3 yields the full variable domain: SAVISQKPSRDICQRGTSLTIQCQVDSQVTMMFWYRQQPGQSLTLIATANQGSEATYESGFVIDKFPISRPNLTFSTLTVSNMSPEDSSIYLCSVDLGSTEAFFGQGTRLTVV.